This TCR beta chain was profiled in a study of a mutant IDH1 vaccine in newly diagnosed glioma. Study-wide background: Vaccination started 4-6 weeks after radiotherapy alone, or with temozolomide cycles. Treated patients were roughly 60% male, 37.5% female, mean age about 43 years. Patients had received radiotherapy, temozolomide, or both previously, most receiving both. Week 47 marked visit V13, whereas week 35 marked visit V12.

The table came from immunoSEQ multiplex PCR; TCRdb's copy has only in-frame clones and leaves some out. This table has roughly 44,000 clones, about four fifths appearing once. Trimming removed 10 bases from V and 8 bases from J, with 19 bases in between. The CDR3 is 13 amino acids. Germline CDR1 and CDR2: MNHNS and SASEGT. The time point was: week 35, safety follow-up. Each dose delivered 300 ug of mutant IDH1 20-mer peptide subcutaneously with imiquimod. Turning to this clone: What it binds is not known.

The receptor was derived from a woman between 40 and 55 years old with glioma. Some clones in this sample may be carry-over from other donors' samples. The chain links TRBV6-1 to TRBJ2-3, with D perhaps assigned TRBD1 or TRBD2 (5 bases each). Sequenced here: PBMCs, sampled from a glioma patient whose treatment included an IDH1 peptide vaccine. The CDR3 reads CATPGPSLGTQYF. The DNA for the CDR3 is TGTGCCACCCCGGGGCCTTCTTTGGGTACGCAGTATTTT.